These T cell receptor beta chains were read from a single sample in a study of cytomegalovirus exposure and HLA in healthy donors. The protocol was immunoSEQ multiplex PCR, while the TCRdb copy is restricted to in-frame clones and leaves out a portion. The sample carries about 160,000 clones, about 77% recorded once. The sample comprised PBMCs. The receptors were gathered from a man between 25 and 39 years old in good health and CMV-seronegative. Both conserved end residues are part of each CDR3. D genes are given only for firm matches. Rows may omit the clone size; those that give it use once, few, many or a size class.

>.|once|TRBV27|TRBJ2-5
CASSLYGERQETQYF
TGTGCCAGCAGTTTATACGGGGAAAGGCAAGAGACCCAGTACTTC
>TRBD1|.|TRBV9|TRBJ1-3
CASSARTGSGNTIYF
TGTGCCAGCAGCGCGAGGACAGGGTCTGGAAACACCATATATTTT
>.|.|TRBV7-9|TRBJ1-2
CASSSSGWGYGYTF
TGTGCCAGCAGCTCCTCAGGGTGGGGCTATGGCTACACCTTC
>TRBD2|few|TRBV15|TRBJ2-5
CATRRELAGKETQYF
TGTGCCACCAGGCGAGAACTAGCGGGCAAGGAGACCCAGTACTTC
>TRBD1|once|TRBV4-3|TRBJ1-4
CASSQAGTGGIEEKLFF
TGCGCCAGCAGCCAAGCAGGGACAGGGGGCATTGAAGAAAAACTGTTTTTT
>.|.|TRBV19|TRBJ2-2
CASNRDTDWTGELFF
TGTGCCAGTAACCGGGACACTGATTGGACCGGGGAGCTGTTTTTT
>TRBD1|few|TRBV7-9|TRBJ2-7
CASSLTGTGGEQYF
TGTGCCAGCAGCTTAACCGGGACAGGCGGCGAGCAGTACTTC
>.|.|TRBV14|TRBJ2-7
CASSTRTIPTGEQYF
TGTGCCAGCAGCACGCGGACTATTCCTACGGGCGAGCAGTACTTC
>TRBD1|.|TRBV9|TRBJ1-6
CASSAGGGQYNSPLHF
TGTGCCAGCAGCGCCGGGGGGGGACAGTATAATTCACCCCTCCACTTT
>TRBD1|.|TRBV5-1|TRBJ2-7
CASSLGRTGTGGHEQYF
TGCGCCAGCAGCTTGGGCAGAACCGGGACAGGGGGTCACGAGCAGTACTTC
>.|.|TRBV4-3|TRBJ2-3
CASSQAGQSTDTQYF
TGCGCCAGCAGCCAAGCCGGACAGAGCACAGATACGCAGTATTTT
>TRBD1|.|TRBV30|TRBJ2-4
CAWSLIRDRGTKNIQYF
TGTGCCTGGAGTCTCATACGGGACAGGGGGACCAAAAACATTCAGTACTTC
>.|.|TRBV27|TRBJ2-7
CASSSSDGQWNYEQYF
TGTGCCAGCAGTTCATCCGATGGACAGTGGAACTACGAGCAGTACTTC
>.|.|TRBV10-1|TRBJ2-1
CASSGLGRNEQFF
TGCGCCAGCAGTGGACTAGGCAGGAATGAGCAGTTCTTC
>.|.|TRBV28|TRBJ2-1
CASSLYREQFF
TGTGCCAGCAGTTTATACCGGGAGCAGTTCTTC
>.|.|TRBV4-3|TRBJ2-1
CASSQRAGTSYNEQFF
TGCGCCAGCAGCCAGCGCGCGGGGACCTCCTACAATGAGCAGTTCTTC
>.|.|TRBV19|TRBJ1-5
CASTTTGLNQPQHF
TGTGCCAGTACCACCACAGGGCTCAATCAGCCCCAGCATTTT
>TRBD2|.|TRBV28|TRBJ2-7
CASITRGGLDGTYEQYF
TGTGCCAGCATCACCCGGGGAGGGCTGGACGGAACCTACGAGCAGTACTTC
>.|few|TRBV19|TRBJ2-5
CASSRKRQVQETQYF
TGTGCCAGTAGCCGGAAGAGACAGGTCCAAGAGACCCAGTACTTC
>.|once|TRBV6-5|TRBJ2-7
CASRTGHEAHEQYF
TGTGCCAGCAGGACGGGACACGAGGCTCACGAGCAGTACTTC
>TRBD1|.|TRBV4-1|TRBJ2-3
CASSQGPDRGLTDTQYF
TGCGCCAGCAGCCAAGGTCCCGACAGGGGTCTCACAGATACGCAGTATTTT
>.|.|TRBV5-4|TRBJ2-1
CASSRDRLNEQFF
TGTGCCAGCAGCCGCGACAGGCTCAATGAGCAGTTCTTC
>TRBD1|.|TRBV28|TRBJ2-2
CASRLQGFTGELFF
TGTGCCAGCAGACTACAGGGGTTCACCGGGGAGCTGTTTTTT
>.|once|TRBV5-4|TRBJ2-7
CASSQGYGAYEQYF
TGTGCCAGCAGCCAGGGTTATGGAGCCTACGAGCAGTACTTC
>.|.|TRBV5-1|TRBJ2-7
CASSHREGGDEQYF
TGCGCCAGCTCCCACAGGGAGGGTGGGGACGAGCAGTACTTC
>.|.|TRBV18|TRBJ1-1
CASSQDRGLGNTEAFF
TGTGCCAGCTCACAGGATCGGGGTTTGGGAAACACTGAAGCTTTCTTT
>.|once|TRBV30|TRBJ2-3
CAWTPKTDTQYF
TGTGCCTGGACACCTAAAACAGATACGCAGTATTTT
>TRBD1|.|TRBV5-1|TRBJ1-6
CASSLSGQGRNSPLHF
TGCGCCAGCAGCCTCAGTGGACAGGGAAGAAACTCACCCCTCCACTTT
>TRBD1|.|TRBV5-1|TRBJ2-5
CASSSMDRRGETQYF
TGCGCCAGCAGCTCGATGGACAGGCGAGGGGAGACCCAGTACTTC
>TRBD2|.|TRBV18|TRBJ2-2
CASSPEASGSVGELFF
TGTGCCAGCTCACCAGAGGCTAGCGGGAGCGTCGGGGAGCTGTTTTTT
>.|.|TRBV4-1|TRBJ1-3
CASGTRGGVGNTIYF
TGCGCCAGCGGCACCCGGGGGGGTGTAGGAAACACCATATATTTT
>.|.|TRBV7-2|TRBJ2-7
CASSLAASSSTYEQYF
TGTGCCAGCAGCTTAGCGGCCTCATCGTCGACCTACGAGCAGTACTTC
>.|.|TRBV6-1|TRBJ2-6
CASSEVGPSGANVLTF
TGTGCCAGCAGTGAAGTGGGCCCATCTGGGGCCAACGTCCTGACTTTC